Following are 10 T cell receptor beta chains from one sample sequenced in a study of blood T cell repertoires in COVID-19. Generated by immunoSEQ multiplex PCR, the TCRdb table keeps only in-frame clones and is missing some. Counted here are some 130,000 clones, around 89% occurring once; the ten biggest clones make up approximately 10%. The specimen sequenced was peripheral blood. These receptors originate from a man aged 50-59 years with acute or convalescent COVID-19.

This clone was recorded a few times. The chain carries TRBV15 and TRBJ2-7, with 7 bases identical to TRBD1. Looked up from germline, CDR1 is LNHNV and CDR2 is YYDKDF (reference sequence). The junction had 9 bases not matched to a gene; V was cut back by 8 bases and J by 5 bases. CDR3 size: 13 residues. DNA for the CDR3: TGTGCCACCGCTCCAGGGGGTCTCAACGAGCAGTACTTC. Amino acids: CATAPGGLNEQYF.

The chain employs TRBV28 and TRBJ2-7; D is perhaps TRBD2 (6 bases). In germline, CDR1 is MDHEN, CDR2 SYDVKM. Trimming left V 3 bases short and J 3 bases short, with 12 bases between. This CDR3 is built from 14 residues. CDR3 nucleotides: TGTGCCAGCAGTTTGGCCGGGAGCTACTACGAGCAGTACTTC. It encodes CASSLAGSYYEQYF.

The V gene is TRBV2, the J gene TRBJ2-7; D is possibly TRBD1 (6 bases). The CDR3 has 12 residues. V was clipped by 6 bases and J by 3 bases, with 9 bases between them. Per the germline V gene, CDR1 is SNHLY and CDR2 is FYNNEI. The CDR3 loop reads CASRTDSYEQYF. CDR3 nucleotide sequence: TGTGCCAGCAGGACGGACAGCTACGAGCAGTACTTC.

This sequence joins TRBV5-6 and TRBJ2-1, with 13 bases that match TRBD2. The CDR3 consists of 17 residues. CDR1 SGHDT and CDR2 YYEEEE come from the germline V gene. Trimming removed 1 base from V and 10 bases from J; junction bases left unmatched: 11. CDR3: CASSLSTSGRAVEEQFF. The CDR3 region has the DNA TGTGCCAGCAGCTTGTCCACTAGCGGGAGGGCCGTTGAAGAGCAGTTCTTC.

This chain connects TRBV19 to TRBJ1-1, with D perhaps TRBD1 (6 bases). From germline, CDR1 is LNHDA and CDR2 SQIVND (reference sequence). Trimming shortened V by 5 bases and J by 7 bases, and 11 bases separated the two germline ends. The CDR3 covers 12 residues. CDR3 DNA: TGTGCCAGTAGTCCCAGGGGCATTGAAGCTTTCTTT. Protein sequence: CASSPRGIEAFF.

The chain is built from TRBV10-3 and TRBJ1-2; 8 bases align to TRBD1. Trimming removed 2 bases from V and 6 bases from J; junction bases left unmatched: 8. Germline V gives CDR1 ENHRY, CDR2 SYGVKD. The CDR3 length is 15 residues. In DNA form, the CDR3 reads TGTGCCATCAGTGAGCCCCCGGACAGGGTCGATGGCTACACCTTC. This codes for CAISEPPDRVDGYTF.

This chain links TRBV7-6 with TRBJ2-7; 11 bases match TRBD1. The CDR3 has 15 residues. Trimming removed 2 bases from V and 7 bases from J; junction bases left unmatched: 7. Germline CDR1 is SGHVS and CDR2 is FNYEAQ. The CDR3 DNA reads TGTGCCAGCAGCTTATTCCGGGACAGGGGGGGAGAGCAGTACTTC. Its protein is CASSLFRDRGGEQYF.

The J gene is TRBJ1-5, the V gene TRBV20-1; D is possibly TRBD1 (6 bases). Germline CDR1 reads DFQATT; CDR2 reads SNEGSKA (reference sequence). Trimming removed 3 bases at V and 9 bases at J, with 21 bases between. The CDR3 runs 15 residues. The CDR3 region has the DNA TGCAGTGCTAGTACGAACAGGGTCCAGAGTAGGCCCCAGCATTTT. Translating gives CSASTNRVQSRPQHF.

The chain carries TRBV5-1 and TRBJ1-5; 9 bases match TRBD1. The ends lost 2 bases at V and 1 base at J; junction bases unmatched: 7. The germline CDR1 and CDR2 sequences are SGHRS and YFSETQ. The CDR3 has 17 amino acids. CDR3: CASSLRDRGASNQPQHF. The DNA for the CDR3 is TGCGCCAGCAGCTTACGCGACAGGGGGGCAAGCAATCAGCCCCAGCATTTT. Using reference TRBV5-1 and TRBJ1-5 for the parts outside the CDR3, the full variable domain is KAGVTQTPRYLIKTRGQQVTLSCSPISGHRSVSWYQQTPGQGLQFLFEYFSETQRNKGNFPGRFSGRQFSNSRSEMNVSTLELGDSALYLCASSLRDRGASNQPQHFGDGTRLSIL.

The gene calls are TRBV5-1 and TRBJ1-2; 9 positions agree with TRBD1. With V trimmed by 2 bases and J by 6 bases, 11 bases remained unmatched. Germline V lookup: CDR1 SGHRS, CDR2 YFSETQ. The CDR3 has 16 residues. The DNA for the CDR3 is TGCGCCAGCAGCTTAATCCCGGGACAGGGAGTACATGGCTACACCTTC. It codes for CASSLIPGQGVHGYTF.